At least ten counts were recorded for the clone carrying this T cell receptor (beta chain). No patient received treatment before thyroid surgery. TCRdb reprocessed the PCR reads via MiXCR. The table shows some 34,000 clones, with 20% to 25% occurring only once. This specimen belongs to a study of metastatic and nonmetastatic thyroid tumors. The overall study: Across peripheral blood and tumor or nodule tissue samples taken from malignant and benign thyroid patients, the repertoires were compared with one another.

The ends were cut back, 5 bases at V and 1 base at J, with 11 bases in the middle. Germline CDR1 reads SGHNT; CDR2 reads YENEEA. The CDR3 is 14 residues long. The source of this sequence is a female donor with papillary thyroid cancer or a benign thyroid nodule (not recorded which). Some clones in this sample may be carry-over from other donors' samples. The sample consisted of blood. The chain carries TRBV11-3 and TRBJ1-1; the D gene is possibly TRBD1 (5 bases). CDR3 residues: CASSPRQTNTEAFF. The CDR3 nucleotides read TGTGCCAGCAGCCCCAGACAGACGAACACTGAAGCTTTCTTT.